The entry below gives a single TCR beta chain sequence along with its context. The CDR3 extends over 11 amino acids. Germline V lookup: CDR1 SQVTM, CDR2 ANQGSEA. Trimming took 5 bases from V and 4 from J, leaving 8 bases between them. This sample stems from a study of CD8 T cells in Susac syndrome. Random-hexamer reverse transcription was applied to roughly 0.5 to 1 ug RNA. TCRdb reanalysed the immunoSEQ multiplex PCR reads using MiXCR and keeps one entry per CDR3 protein. Among 250,000 to 300,000 distinct CDR3 sequences, about 88% were seen once, and the ten largest hold about 0.11%. Sequencing input: CD8+ T cells from PBMCs. The chain recombines TRBV29-1 with TRBJ1-1; D is unresolved. The source is a human donor with multiple sclerosis. For the CDR3, the DNA is TGCAGCGTTCGAAGGGCCACTGAAGCTTTCTTT. Protein sequence: CSVRRATEAFF.